This T cell receptor (beta chain) was retrieved from a study of blood T cell repertoires in COVID-19. Study in general: Nucleic acid was either cDNA or gDNA, and it came from T cells, B-cell-depleted T cells, or PBMCs.

Self-reported history from a screening survey and questionnaire set each donor's cohort. Cohort 3 recovered donors had two negative PCRs, clearance, or symptom resolution. The V end was cut by 5 bases, the J end by 4 bases, with 20 bases between. The CDR3 consists of 16 residues. Germline-derived CDR1 and CDR2 are SEHNR and FQNEAQ (reference sequence). This table comes from immunoSEQ multiplex PCR, and its TCRdb copy is limited to in-frame clones, with some not included. The sample shows about 350,000 clones, around 87% of them seen only once. Sequencing was done on a sample of PBMCs or T cells enriched from blood (not recorded which). V and J are TRBV7-9 and TRBJ1-1, with D possibly matching TRBD1 (6 bases). The clonotype comes from a woman in her 30s who had recovered from COVID-19. The CDR3 sequence is CASSLYLGQSGTEAFF. CDR3 coding DNA: TGTGCCAGCAGCCTTTACCTAGGACAGTCAGGCACTGAAGCTTTCTTT.